Listed below are T cell receptor beta chains from one sample, sequenced in a study of identical twins. Via MiXCR, TCRdb re-called the 5' RACE reads, giving one row per CDR3 protein. In the table there are hundreds of thousands of distinct CDR3 sequences, approximately 8% of which are singletons. In addition, the sample was reused for a study of yellow fever vaccine responses in identical twins.

The sequenced sample was CD8+ T cells sorted from blood. All receptors come from a woman younger than 30 in good health. The CDR3 runs from the conserved cysteine through the conserved F or W. A D gene is named only where the DNA matches it firmly. A clone size is listed for some rows: how often the clone was seen (once, few, many), or a class if it is expanded.

v_call	clone_size	d_call	j_call	cdr3_nt	cdr3_aa
TRBV7-9	few	NA	TRBJ1-2	TGTGCCAGCCCCAGCCCGTTTGGTGGCTACACCTTC	CASPSPFGGYTF
TRBV27	many	NA	TRBJ2-7	TGTGCCAGCAGTTCCCCCTCGGGCGAGCAGTACTTC	CASSSPSGEQYF
TRBV7-7	many	NA	TRBJ2-3	TGTGCCAGCAGCTTGGAAGGTCCAGGATCAGATACGCAGTATTTT	CASSLEGPGSDTQYF
TRBV28	many	TRBD1	TRBJ2-3	TGTGCCAGTACCCCTTGGGACAGGGTCACAGATACGCAGTATTTT	CASTPWDRVTDTQYF
TRBV9	many	NA	TRBJ2-3	TGTGCCAGCAGCGTAGGTTACACAGATACGCAGTATTTT	CASSVGYTDTQYF
TRBV7-3	few	NA	TRBJ2-1	TGTGCCAGCAGCTCCCCCGGGACTCCAAACAATGAGCAGTTCTTC	CASSSPGTPNNEQFF
TRBV28	NA	TRBD1	TRBJ2-3	TGTGCCAGCAGTCCGGGACAGACTTACACAGATACGCAGTATTTT	CASSPGQTYTDTQYF
TRBV27	NA	NA	TRBJ1-2	TGTGCCAGCAGTCCGACAGAATTTAACTATGGCTACACCTTC	CASSPTEFNYGYTF
TRBV5-5	few	TRBD2	TRBJ2-5	TGTGCCAGCAGCTCCGGGGGGTTACGAGAGACCCAGTACTTC	CASSSGGLRETQYF
TRBV27	many	TRBD2	TRBJ2-3	TGTGCCAGCAGTTTGTTAGCGGGGGGGCTTGGAGATACGCAGTATTTT	CASSLLAGGLGDTQYF
TRBV15	NA	NA	TRBJ2-1	TGTGCCACCAGCAGGGCCGGAAGCACTAGTAATTATGAGCAGTTCTTC	CATSRAGSTSNYEQFF
TRBV28	few	TRBD1	TRBJ2-2	TGTGCCAGCAGTTTGGAGGACAGGGGGCGGGCCGGGGAGCTGTTTTTT	CASSLEDRGRAGELFF
TRBV7-9	NA	NA	TRBJ2-7	TGTGCCAGCAGCTCGGAGGACAGTCCGGAAATGGGATACGAGCAGTACTTC	CASSSEDSPEMGYEQYF
TRBV3-1	NA	TRBD2	TRBJ2-1	TGTGCCAGCAGCCAAGTAGGCTATCTCCCTAGCGGGAGGAGTGATTCCTACAATGAGCAGTTCTTC	CASSQVGYLPSGRSDSYNEQFF
TRBV4-1	many	NA	TRBJ2-2	TGCGCCAGCAGCCCCAGACTGGGCACCGGGGAGCTGTTTTTT	CASSPRLGTGELFF
TRBV10-2	NA	TRBD1	TRBJ1-5	TGCGCCAGCAGACCCACAGGGGCGGGTCAGCCCCAGCATTTT	CASRPTGAGQPQHF
TRBV15	few	NA	TRBJ1-1	TGTGCCACCAGCAGAGACCAAGGAGGAGATGGTGAAGCTTTCTTT	CATSRDQGGDGEAFF
TRBV27	many	NA	TRBJ1-2	TGTGCCAGCGGCCTGAACGCGATGGGACTGCGCTATGGCTACACCTTC	CASGLNAMGLRYGYTF
TRBV20-1	many	TRBD1	TRBJ2-1	TGCAGTGCCCCCCTAACGGGACAGGACCACAATGAGCAGTTCTTC	CSAPLTGQDHNEQFF
TRBV4-1	NA	NA	TRBJ2-7	TGCGCCAGCAGCCACGTAGCGGAAGAATACGAGCAGTACTTC	CASSHVAEEYEQYF